Presented here are 30 T cell receptor beta chains from one specimen sequenced in a study of T-cell memory formation after mild COVID-19. TCRdb analysed the 5' RACE reads with MiXCR anew, one entry per CDR3 protein. Of 200,000 to 300,000 distinct CDR3 sequences listed, about a sixth were seen once; the top ten hold roughly 21%. The sample comprised PBMCs or a T cell subset sorted from them (not recorded which). These receptors all stem from a man younger than 35 who had mild COVID-19 (a few samples of this study predate the infection). Cell type and time point are not known.

Only a few counts were recorded for this clonotype. The rearrangement joins TRBV7-6 to TRBJ2-5; unclear D gene. CDR1 and CDR2 from the germline V gene are SGHVS and FNYEAQ. The CDR3 sequence is 16 residues long. V gave up 1 base and J gave up 2 bases, with 14 bases separating them. The CDR3 protein is CASSLGRSWAQETQYF. The CDR3, as DNA: TGTGCCAGCAGCTTAGGGCGTTCCTGGGCACAAGAGACCCAGTACTTC.

This chain joins TRBV20-1 and TRBJ2-3, with D possibly called TRBD1 or TRBD2 (7 bases each). Trimming took 8 bases from V and 2 from J, leaving 17 bases between them. The length of the CDR3 is 14 residues. CDR1 is DFQATT and CDR2 is SNEGSKA in the germline V gene (reference sequence). CDR3 residues: CSNQGGPFTDTQYF. The CDR3 bases are TGCAGTAACCAGGGGGGGCCCTTCACAGATACGCAGTATTTT.

The CDR3 spells CASSLEGGRQPQHF. Written as DNA, the CDR3 is TGTGCCAGCAGCTTAGAAGGGGGGCGTCAGCCCCAGCATTTT. V is TRBV7-9 and J is TRBJ1-5, with D maybe TRBD1 (6 bases). This CDR3 is built from 14 residues. CDR1 and CDR2 from the germline V gene are SEHNR and FQNEAQ (reference sequence). Trimming stripped 1 base from V and 6 bases from J, with 10 bases between.

This clonotype has a handful of counts. The chain recombines TRBV4-1 with TRBJ2-7; D not resolved. V was shortened by 2 bases and J by 0 bases, with 11 bases between the two germline ends. This CDR3 is built from 15 residues. The germline V gene encodes CDR1 MGHRA and CDR2 YSYEKL. CDR3 in amino acids: CASSQTTGPSYEQYF. The CDR3 DNA is TGCGCCAGCAGCCAAACAACCGGGCCCTCCTACGAGCAGTACTTC.

Here the CDR3 DNA reads TGTGCCAGCAGTTCGGGCGCGCGGGGCGATGAGACCCAGTACTTC. The encoded protein is CASSSGARGDETQYF. The chain carries TRBV7-6 and TRBJ2-5, with a possible D match to TRBD2 (6 bases). CDR3 length: 15 amino acids. V dropped 6 bases and J dropped 5 bases, with 19 bases sitting between them. Germline assignment: CDR1 SGHVS and CDR2 FNYEAQ. Variable domain in full (rest from reference TRBV7-6 and TRBJ2-5): GAGVSQSPRYKVTKRGQDVALRCDPISGHVSLYWYRQALGQGPEFLTYFNYEAQQDKSGLPNDRFSAERPEGSISTLTIQRTEQRDSAMYRCASSSGARGDETQYFGPGTRLLVL.

In its sample, this clonotype was seen a few times. The V gene is TRBV20-1, the J gene TRBJ1-6; D is possibly TRBD1 (5 bases). V lost 3 bases and J 2 bases, leaving 14 bases between the germline ends. Germline V CDR1 and CDR2: DFQATT, SNEGSKA (reference sequence). The CDR3 runs to 16 residues. The CDR3, as DNA: TGCAGTGCTAGCGTGAGGGGTAGAGCCTATAATTCACCCCTCCACTTT. Translating gives CSASVRGRAYNSPLHF.

CDR3 DNA sequence: TGTGCCAGCCCAGGGCCGGACTCCTACAATGAGCAGTTCTTC. It is translated as CASPGPDSYNEQFF. This chain links TRBV5-5 with TRBJ2-1, with a possible D match to TRBD1 (5 bases). V lost 7 bases to trimming and J lost 0 bases, with 11 bases between them. The CDR3 length is 14 residues. Germline V gives CDR1 SGHKS, CDR2 YYEKEE (reference sequence).

This clonotype was recorded many times. The CDR3 loop is CASSYGAQAHEKLFF. The CDR3 DNA follows: TGTGCCAGCAGTTATGGGGCGCAGGCTCATGAAAAACTGTTTTTT. This chain uses TRBV6-6 with TRBJ1-4, with D perhaps matching TRBD1 (5 bases). The CDR3 runs 15 residues. CDR1 MNHNY and CDR2 SVGAGI come from the germline V gene (reference sequence). Deletions cut 3 bases from V and 6 bases from J, with 14 bases between.

The chain combines TRBV20-1 with TRBJ1-1, with a tentative D call TRBD1 (6 bases). Trimming removed 6 bases at V and 11 bases at J, with 19 bases between. The CDR3 covers 12 residues. Germline V CDR1 and CDR2: DFQATT, SNEGSKA (reference sequence). The CDR3 protein is CSARQVGVVAFF. The DNA of the CDR3 is TGCAGTGCAAGACAGGTGGGGGTTGTGGCTTTCTTT.

V gene TRBV5-1 combines with J gene TRBJ1-3; no definite D call. V shed 0 bases and J shed 0 bases, with 4 bases lying between them. Germline CDR1 is SGHRS and CDR2 is YFSETQ. This CDR3 is built from 14 residues. The CDR3 here is CASSLVDSGNTIYF. CDR3 DNA sequence: TGCGCCAGCAGCTTGGTCGACTCTGGAAACACCATATATTTT.

This clonotype appeared a few times. The gene calls are TRBV18 and TRBJ1-2; D may be TRBD1 (6 bases). The CDR3 has 14 residues. V lost 3 bases and J lost 4, with 12 bases in between. The germline CDR1 and CDR2 sequences are KGHSH and LQKENI. CDR3 sequence reads: CASSPGGLGYGYTF. The CDR3 nucleotides read TGTGCCAGCTCACCTGGGGGGCTCGGCTATGGCTACACCTTC. The whole variable domain, remainder taken from reference TRBV18 and TRBJ1-2, is NAGVMQNPRHLVRRRGQEARLRCSPMKGHSHVYWYRQLPEEGLKFMVYLQKENIIDESGMPKERFSAEFPKEGPSILRIQQVVRGDSAAYFCASSPGGLGYGYTFGSGTRLTVV.

This chain links TRBV4-3 with TRBJ2-3; D is unclear. The V and J ends lost 5 bases and 5 bases respectively, with 11 bases between them. Germline CDR1 is LGHNA and CDR2 is YSLEER. There are 13 residues in the CDR3. CDR3 sequence reads: CASSLVNGDTQYF. The DNA of the CDR3 is TGCGCCAGCAGCTTGGTCAACGGAGATACGCAGTATTTT.

J is TRBJ1-5 and V is TRBV9; D not resolved. CDR1 and CDR2 from the germline V gene are SGDLS and YYNGEE. This CDR3 is 13 amino acids long. The V and J ends lost 0 bases and 9 bases respectively, with 10 bases between them. The CDR3 nucleotides read TGTGCCAGCAGCGTAGACGGCTCTCCGCCCCAGCATTTT. Amino acids: CASSVDGSPPQHF.

This chain links TRBV6-1 with TRBJ1-2; 10 bases align to TRBD1. Looked up from germline, CDR1 is MNHNS and CDR2 is SASEGT. V was clipped by 6 bases and J by 8 bases; unmatched bases: 12. The CDR3 has 15 residues. Written as DNA, the CDR3 is TGTGCCAGCAGATCGACAGGGGGCCGTCAGGACGGCTACACCTTC. Translating gives CASRSTGGRQDGYTF.

This clonotype was detected a few times. This chain uses TRBV7-2 with TRBJ2-1; D gene ambiguous. V dropped 5 bases and J dropped 7 bases, with 18 bases sitting between them. This CDR3 has 15 amino acids. The germline CDR1 and CDR2 sequences are SGHTA and FQGNSA. The CDR3 here is CASSPASPWGNEQFF. The CDR3 coding sequence is TGTGCCAGCAGCCCCGCCTCCCCCTGGGGTAATGAGCAGTTCTTC.

The chain links TRBV6-2 or TRBV6-3 to TRBJ2-3; no clear D gene. The CDR3 spans 14 residues. The ends were cut back, 4 bases at V and 3 bases at J, with 11 bases in the middle. The V gene's germline CDR1 is MNHEY and CDR2 SVGEGT. CDR3: CASSFSTLTDTQYF. CDR3 sequence (DNA): TGTGCCAGCAGTTTCTCAACGCTAACAGATACGCAGTATTTT.

V is TRBV6-1 and J is TRBJ2-7; D is possibly TRBD2 (6 bases). Trimming removed 0 bases from V and 2 bases from J, with 17 bases in between. The CDR3 contains 17 residues. CDR1 MNHNS and CDR2 SASEGT come from the germline V gene. The CDR3 coding sequence is TGTGCCAGCAGTGAAGCGCTTCTGGGGGGATCCACCTACGAGCAGTACGTC. Translated: CASSEALLGGSTYEQYV.

The chain carries TRBV20-1 and TRBJ1-6; possible D gene TRBD1, 5 bases. Trimming took 6 bases from V and 4 from J, leaving 19 bases between them. Per germline, CDR1 DFQATT and CDR2 SNEGSKA (reference sequence). CDR3 length: 16 amino acids. The CDR3 protein is CSARVVGGSYNSPLHF. The CDR3, as DNA: TGCAGTGCCAGGGTGGTCGGCGGTTCTTATAATTCACCCCTCCACTTT.

This rearrangement joins TRBV6-5 to TRBJ1-1; possibly TRBD1 for D (5 bases). The CDR3 loop spans 16 amino acids. Trimming took off 0 bases at V and 4 bases at J, with 15 bases between the two ends. CDR1 MNHEY and CDR2 SVGAGI come from the germline V gene. CDR3 DNA sequence: TGTGCCAGCAGTTACTCTTCCAGGGAGGATGGCACTGAAGCTTTCTTT. It is translated as CASSYSSREDGTEAFF.

The V and J genes are TRBV4-1 and TRBJ2-1; TRBD2 agrees at 12 bases. Germline V gene data show CDR1 as MGHRA and CDR2 as YSYEKL. Trimming removed 4 bases from V and 6 bases from J; junction bases left unmatched: 10. CDR3 length: 17 residues. The CDR3 loop is CASSPTSGGFPFNEQFF. The CDR3 DNA follows: TGCGCCAGCAGCCCAACTAGCGGGGGGTTCCCATTCAATGAGCAGTTCTTC.

This clonotype was seen a few times. This sequence joins TRBV7-9 and TRBJ1-4; maybe TRBD1 (5 bases). Germline loops: CDR1 SEHNR, CDR2 FQNEAQ (reference sequence). The CDR3 loop spans 12 amino acids. Trimming stripped 5 bases from V and 7 bases from J, with 8 bases between. The CDR3 spells CASSRDSEKLFF. The CDR3 DNA follows: TGTGCCAGCAGCCGTGACAGTGAAAAACTGTTTTTT.

This clonotype was seen a few times. The chain employs TRBV18 and TRBJ1-2; no firm D call. This CDR3 spans 15 amino acids. Germline CDR1 and CDR2: KGHSH and LQKENI. The V gene lost 3 bases and the J gene lost 4 bases, with 15 bases spanning the gap. CDR3 DNA: TGTGCCAGCTCACCTCGGACGGCAAAAGGCTATGGCTACACCTTC. Encoded protein: CASSPRTAKGYGYTF. The variable domain in full, with the rest retrieved from reference TRBV18 and TRBJ1-2, is NAGVMQNPRHLVRRRGQEARLRCSPMKGHSHVYWYRQLPEEGLKFMVYLQKENIIDESGMPKERFSAEFPKEGPSILRIQQVVRGDSAAYFCASSPRTAKGYGYTFGSGTRLTVV.

V is TRBV3-1 and J is TRBJ2-5; D is undetermined. Germline loops: CDR1 LGHDT, CDR2 YNNKEL (reference sequence). V was shortened by 4 bases and J by 1 base, with 10 bases between the two germline ends. The CDR3 has 14 amino acids. This CDR3 reads CASSRLGPQETQYF. CDR3 DNA sequence: TGTGCCAGCAGCCGTCTGGGCCCCCAAGAGACCCAGTACTTC.

This sequence joins TRBV12-3 or TRBV12-4 and TRBJ2-1; 16 bases line up with TRBD2. J was trimmed by 9 bases and V by 7 bases; bases with no gene match: 6. The CDR3 sequence is 15 residues long. CDR3 loop: CASTQGTSGGVEQFF. CDR3 bases: TGTGCCAGCACCCAAGGGACTAGCGGGGGGGTTGAGCAGTTCTTC.

This clonotype showed up just a few times. The chain links TRBV7-2 to TRBJ1-4; the D is unclear. The CDR3 runs to 13 residues. Trimming took off 5 bases at V and 7 bases at J, with 11 bases between the two ends. The V gene's germline CDR1 is SGHTA and CDR2 FQGNSA. CDR3 DNA: TGTGCCAGCAGCCCTCGGGCAAGTGAAAAACTGTTTTTT. Protein: CASSPRASEKLFF.

J is TRBJ2-5 and V is TRBV2, with D maybe TRBD2 (5 bases). The V gene lost 11 bases and the J gene lost 5 bases, with 12 bases spanning the gap. The germline V gene has CDR1 SNHLY and CDR2 FYNNEI. This CDR3 has 11 amino acids. Here the CDR3 reads CADGETETQYF. The CDR3 DNA is TGTGCCGACGGGGAGACGGAGACCCAGTACTTC. The full variable domain, completed using reference TRBV2 and TRBJ2-5, is EPEVTQTPSHQVTQMGQEVILRCVPISNHLYFYWYRQILGQKVEFLVSFYNNEISEKSEIFDDQFSVERPDGSNFTLKIRSTKLEDSAMYFCADGETETQYFGPGTRLLVL.

The genes are TRBV7-3 and TRBJ1-4, with TRBD1 as a possible D gene (5 bases). CDR1 and CDR2 from the germline V gene are SGHTA and FQGTGA. The CDR3 consists of 14 residues. Trimming stripped 5 bases from V and 0 bases from J, with 7 bases between. CDR3 sequence (DNA): TGTGCCAGCAGCCTGACAGCAACTAATGAAAAACTGTTTTTT. The encoded protein is CASSLTATNEKLFF.

This chain connects TRBV9 to TRBJ2-3; D remains ambiguous. The CDR3 is 14 amino acids. Deletions cut 4 bases from V and 3 bases from J, with 12 bases between. CDR1 is SGDLS, CDR2 YYNGEE, per germline. CDR3: CASSSVLGTDTQYF. The CDR3 coding sequence is TGTGCCAGCAGCTCCGTCCTCGGGACAGATACGCAGTATTTT. Filled out from reference TRBV9 and TRBJ2-3, the complete variable domain reads DSGVTQTPKHLITATGQRVTLRCSPRSGDLSVYWYQQSLDQGLQFLIQYYNGEERAKGNILERFSAQQFPDLHSELNLSSLELGDSALYFCASSSVLGTDTQYFGPGTRLTVL.

V and J are TRBV20-1 and TRBJ2-7; tentative D call: TRBD2 (5 bases). The V and J ends lost 3 bases and 3 bases respectively, with 18 bases between them. CDR1 and CDR2 (germline): DFQATT, SNEGSKA (reference sequence). This CDR3 comprises 15 residues. The CDR3 DNA is TGCAGTGCTAGGGGAGAGGGCAGAGGAGACTACGAGCAGTACTTC. Translated: CSARGEGRGDYEQYF.

The V and J genes are TRBV5-1 and TRBJ1-1, with D possibly TRBD1 on 6 matching bases. Trimming took 7 bases from V and 1 from J, leaving 11 bases between them. CDR3 length: 13 amino acids. Germline CDR1 SGHRS, CDR2 YFSETQ. The CDR3 DNA follows: TGCGCCAGCCGAGGGGGGTCGAACACTGAAGCTTTCTTT. Translated, it gives CASRGGSNTEAFF.